This TCR beta chain emerged from a study of regulatory T cells in long-lasting Graves disease. Study details: New Graves' disease cases had less than 3 months of antithyroid drugs. Whole-study results and caveats: A greater number of public clonotypes (under 3,000) was shared by persistent patients than by new patients (approximately 1,000).

Sample time point: newly diagnosed GD, antithyroid drugs for less than 3 months. RNA extracted from PBMCs served as the sequencing template. This clonotype was picked up many times. Its target is unknown. At one boundary the junction diverges from the germline segment, which might be a read error. Germline V gene lookup returns CDR1 SQVTM and CDR2 ANQGSEA. The CDR3 loop spans 11 amino acids. With iRepertoire HTBI primers and Arm-PCR of CDR3 regions, TCR beta libraries were built. TCRdb fed the multiplex PCR reads into MiXCR, producing one record per CDR3 protein. The sample has approximately 300,000 distinct CDR3 sequences, over 15% seen once; the top ten hold 35% to 45%.

The material sequenced was peripheral blood mononuclear cells (PBMCs), taken at new diagnosis, from a patient treated with antithyroid drugs. This receptor was taken from a female donor with Graves disease. The chain carries TRBV29-1 and TRBJ2-7; the D is unclear. The CDR3 sequence: CSVGHSSEQYF. CDR3 DNA sequence: TGCAGCGTTGGGCACTCCTCCGAGCAGTACTTC.